This T cell receptor beta chain was found in a study of shared clonotypes between healthy human individuals. Clones were read by immunoSEQ multiplex PCR, and TCRdb kept only the in-frame ones, dropping some. The sample lists roughly 380,000 clones; 96% were seen once. Germline assignment: CDR1 SGHRS and CDR2 YFSETQ. The length of the CDR3 is 15 residues. The trim removed 3 bases at V and 4 bases at J, leaving 7 bases unmatched. The gene calls are TRBV5-1 and TRBJ2-1; 7 bases map to TRBD1. This clonotype originated in a man aged 25-45 years in good health. Material for sequencing was memory CD8+ T cells sorted from blood. Subset meaning: CD45RO+ cells pooled with CCR7-negative TemRA cells. Here the CDR3 DNA reads TGCGCCAGCAGCTACGGGCAGGGGGTTTACAATGAGCAGTTCTTC. Its protein is CASSYGQGVYNEQFF.